Below are 13 T cell receptor beta chains sequenced from a single sample in a study of T cell responses to AZD1222 COVID-19 vaccine. Profiling relied on immunoSEQ multiplex PCR, and the TCRdb table lists in-frame clones only, not all of them. The table shows about 150,000 clones, with approximately 92% occurring only once. The starting material was peripheral blood, obtained 28 days after the second AZD1222 dose. These receptors all come from an adult who received the AZD1222 COVID-19 vaccine.

This clone was recorded a few times. The chain links TRBV9 to TRBJ2-2; D possibly corresponds to TRBD2 (6 bases). This CDR3 comprises 15 residues. The V end lost 0 bases, the J end lost 4 bases, and 10 bases lay between the germline ends. Germline CDR1 SGDLS, CDR2 YYNGEE. The CDR3 DNA reads TGTGCCAGCAGCGTAGCGGGAGAGGGCACCGGGGAGCTGTTTTTT. Translating it yields CASSVAGEGTGELFF.

This clone was picked up one time. V and J are TRBV29-1 and TRBJ1-1; 8 bases line up with TRBD1. The CDR3 is made up of 14 amino acids. V lost 1 base and J lost 0; bases outside the gene matches: 1. Germline loops: CDR1 SQVTM, CDR2 ANQGSEA. The CDR3 coding sequence is TGCAGCGTTGAAGCACAGGGGGTGAACACTGAAGCTTTCTTT. It codes for CSVEAQGVNTEAFF.

V and J are TRBV9 and TRBJ1-2, with D possibly being TRBD1 (5 bases). The germline V and J ends were trimmed by 4 bases and 5 bases, with 18 bases remaining between them. Germline V CDR1 and CDR2: SGDLS, YYNGEE. This CDR3 is built from 15 residues. DNA for the CDR3: TGTGCCAGCAGCCTCTCCGACGGGGGAGGGTATGGCTACACCTTC. Amino acid sequence: CASSLSDGGGYGYTF.

J is TRBJ2-2 and V is TRBV10-1, with D uncertain. With 0 bases removed from V and 5 bases from J, the gap between germline ends came to 7 bases. The CDR3 loop spans 14 amino acids. Germline V gene data show CDR1 as WNHNN and CDR2 as SYGVQD (reference sequence). The CDR3 sequence is CASSESSGTGELFF. The CDR3 DNA reads as TGCGCCAGCAGTGAGTCGTCGGGTACCGGGGAGCTGTTTTTT.

The rearrangement links TRBV10-2 to TRBJ2-7; TRBD2 matches at 10 bases. After removal of 7 bases from V and 2 bases from J, the junction contained 5 bases not matched to a gene. This CDR3 comprises 14 residues. Germline assignment: CDR1 WSHSY and CDR2 SAAADI. The CDR3: CASKDGTSAYEQYF. CDR3 sequence (DNA): TGCGCCAGCAAGGATGGGACTAGCGCCTACGAGCAGTACTTC.

The chain combines TRBV5-8 with TRBJ2-3; the match to TRBD1 covers 10 bases. V lost 4 bases and J lost 2; bases outside the gene matches: 4. The CDR3 runs 15 residues. CDR1 SGHTS and CDR2 YDEGEE come from the germline V gene. In DNA, the CDR3 is TGTGCCAGCAGCCGGGACAGGGGAAACACAGATACGCAGTATTTT. Translation: CASSRDRGNTDTQYF.

The chain combines TRBV18 with TRBJ2-1; 9 bases line up with TRBD1. Germline V gene lookup returns CDR1 KGHSH and CDR2 LQKENI. This CDR3 is 16 amino acids long. Losses at the gene ends were 4 bases for V and 7 bases for J; bases not matched to a gene: 11. CDR3 DNA: TGTGCCAGCTCACTGGAACCGGGACAGGGTCATAATGAGCAGTTCTTC. Amino acid sequence: CASSLEPGQGHNEQFF. The full variable domain, completed using reference TRBV18 and TRBJ2-1, is NAGVMQNPRHLVRRRGQEARLRCSPMKGHSHVYWYRQLPEEGLKFMVYLQKENIIDESGMPKERFSAEFPKEGPSILRIQQVVRGDSAAYFCASSLEPGQGHNEQFFGPGTRLTVL.

The CDR3 sequence: CASSLRTGEQYF. CDR3 in DNA: TGTGCCAGCAGTCTTCGGACGGGCGAGCAGTACTTC. The chain links TRBV28 to TRBJ2-7; D is ambiguous. V lost 5 bases and J 6 bases, leaving 11 bases between the germline ends. Germline V gene lookup returns CDR1 MDHEN and CDR2 SYDVKM. This CDR3 is built from 12 residues.

The V and J genes are TRBV7-9 and TRBJ1-2, with D tentatively TRBD1 (6 bases). V gave up 2 bases and J gave up 3 bases, with 13 bases separating them. Germline assignment: CDR1 SEHNR and CDR2 FQNEAQ (reference sequence). CDR3 size: 15 residues. The CDR3 DNA sequence: TGTGCCAGCAGCTTAATGGCAGGGGCTGACTATGGCTACACCTTC. Its translation is CASSLMAGADYGYTF. The full variable domain, its missing parts supplied by reference TRBV7-9 and TRBJ1-2, is DTGVSQNPRHKITKRGQNVTFRCDPISEHNRLYWYRQTLGQGPEFLTYFQNEAQLEKSRLLSDRFSAERPKGSFSTLEIQRTEQGDSAMYLCASSLMAGADYGYTFGSGTRLTVV.

The chain recombines TRBV24-1 with TRBJ1-2; TRBD1 might be the D (5 bases). The V and J ends lost 6 bases and 4 bases respectively, with 23 bases between them. The germline CDR1 and CDR2 sequences are KGHDR and SFDVKD. CDR3 length: 17 amino acids. CDR3 in amino acids: CATSLGQGSSGGYGYTF. CDR3 DNA sequence: TGTGCCACCAGTCTAGGGCAGGGATCCTCAGGCGGCTATGGCTACACCTTC.

The chain carries TRBV24-1 and TRBJ1-5, with 9 bases aligning to TRBD1. The germline V gene has CDR1 KGHDR and CDR2 SFDVKD. After removal of 4 bases from V and 4 bases from J, the junction contained 7 bases not matched to a gene. This CDR3 comprises 16 residues. The CDR3 sequence is CATSDSGTGRNQPQHF. CDR3 in DNA: TGTGCCACCAGTGACTCGGGGACAGGGAGGAATCAGCCCCAGCATTTT.

For the CDR3, the DNA is TGTGCCAGCAGTCTGGTGGGCGCGAACACCGGGGAGCTGTTTTTT. It codes for CASSLVGANTGELFF. The chain carries TRBV28 and TRBJ2-2, with no clear D. Germline loops: CDR1 MDHEN, CDR2 SYDVKM. The CDR3 sequence is 15 residues long. Trimming took off 5 bases at V and 0 bases at J, with 10 bases between the two ends.

The chain recombines TRBV4-2 with TRBJ2-7; D not resolved. The ends were cut back, 0 bases at V and 2 bases at J, with 11 bases in the middle. Per the germline V gene, CDR1 is LGHNA and CDR2 is YNFKEQ. The CDR3 is made up of 15 amino acids. CDR3: CASSQDKPNTYEQYF. Here the CDR3 DNA reads TGTGCCAGCAGCCAAGATAAACCCAACACCTACGAGCAGTACTTC.